The clone carrying this T cell receptor (beta chain) is categorized as medium-sized. Its antigen is still unknown. A single record per CDR3 protein comes from TCRdb applying MiXCR to the PCR reads. The sample includes roughly 28,000 distinct CDR3 sequences, 50% seen only once; the top ten take 5% to 6.5%. Specified time point: late sampling 161 to 241 days after vaccination in a few convalescent patients. The data belong to a study of vaccination and CD4 T cells after COVID-19. Study in general: Comprising six males and four females, the convalescent participants counted two Hispanic individuals among them. Post-COVID specimens were obtained a median 101 days after diagnosis (range 35 to 161). Study-level points and caveats: The authors studied relatively few convalescent patients and analyzed no early post-infection timepoints.

The sequence came from a human donor who had recovered from COVID-19. Sequenced material: CD4+ T cells from blood, taken about 7 months after SARS-CoV-2 vaccination.

CDR3 residues: CASSRGAFF. CDR3 bases: TGCGCCAGCAGCAGGGGAGCTTTCTTT. The chain carries TRBV4-1 and TRBJ1-1; D might be TRBD1 (5 bases). The CDR3 is 9 amino acids. Germline V CDR1 and CDR2: MGHRA, YSYEKL. The V end was cut by 5 bases, the J end by 10 bases, with 5 bases between.